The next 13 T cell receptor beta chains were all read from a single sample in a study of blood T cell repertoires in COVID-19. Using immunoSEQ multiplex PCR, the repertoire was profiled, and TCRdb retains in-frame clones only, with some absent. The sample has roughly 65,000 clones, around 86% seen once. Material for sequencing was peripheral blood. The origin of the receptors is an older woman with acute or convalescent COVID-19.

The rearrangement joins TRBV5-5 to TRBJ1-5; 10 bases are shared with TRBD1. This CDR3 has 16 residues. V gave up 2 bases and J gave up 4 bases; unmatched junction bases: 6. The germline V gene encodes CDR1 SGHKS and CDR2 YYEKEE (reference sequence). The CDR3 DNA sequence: TGTGCCAGCAGCTTCGGGACAGGGGCTATTAATCAGCCCCAGCATTTT. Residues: CASSFGTGAINQPQHF.

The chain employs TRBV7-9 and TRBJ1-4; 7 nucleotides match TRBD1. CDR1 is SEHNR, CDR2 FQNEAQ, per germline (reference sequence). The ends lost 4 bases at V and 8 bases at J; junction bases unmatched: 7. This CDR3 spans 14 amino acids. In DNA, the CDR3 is TGTGCCAGCAGCTCAATCGGGACAGAAGAAAAACTGTTTTTT. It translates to CASSSIGTEEKLFF.

The chain's CDR3 is CAWSSVSYGEKLFF. The CDR3 DNA is TGTGCCTGGAGTAGTGTCAGTTATGGTGAAAAACTGTTTTTT. The chain combines TRBV30 with TRBJ1-4; no clear D gene. The V and J ends lost 2 bases and 7 bases respectively, with 14 bases between them. The germline V gene has CDR1 GTSNPN and CDR2 SVGIG (reference sequence). This CDR3 comprises 14 residues.

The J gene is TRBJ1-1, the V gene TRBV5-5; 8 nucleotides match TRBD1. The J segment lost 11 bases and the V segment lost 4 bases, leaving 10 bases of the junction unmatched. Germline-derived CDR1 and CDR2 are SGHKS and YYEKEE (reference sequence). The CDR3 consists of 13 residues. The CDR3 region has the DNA TGTGCCAGCAGCATTGGGGGACAGGCGGACGCTTTCTTT. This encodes CASSIGGQADAFF.

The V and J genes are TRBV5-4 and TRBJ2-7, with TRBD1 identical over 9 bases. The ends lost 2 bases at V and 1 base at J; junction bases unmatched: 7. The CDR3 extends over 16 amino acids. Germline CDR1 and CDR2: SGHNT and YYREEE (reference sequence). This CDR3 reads CASSFPTGGRSYEQYF. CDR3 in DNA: TGTGCCAGCAGCTTCCCGACAGGGGGGAGGTCCTACGAGCAGTACTTC.

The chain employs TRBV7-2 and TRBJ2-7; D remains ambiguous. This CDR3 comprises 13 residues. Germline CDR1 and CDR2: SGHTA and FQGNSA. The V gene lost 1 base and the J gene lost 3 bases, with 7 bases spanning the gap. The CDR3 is CASSLELYYEQYF. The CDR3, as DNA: TGTGCCAGCAGCTTAGAACTTTACTACGAGCAGTACTTC.

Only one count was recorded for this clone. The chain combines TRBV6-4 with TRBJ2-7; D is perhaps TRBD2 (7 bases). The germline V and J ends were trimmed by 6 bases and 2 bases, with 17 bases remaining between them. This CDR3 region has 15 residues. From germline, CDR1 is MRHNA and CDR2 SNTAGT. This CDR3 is CASRREDRSAYEQYF. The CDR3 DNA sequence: TGTGCCAGCAGACGGGAGGACAGATCAGCCTACGAGCAGTACTTC.

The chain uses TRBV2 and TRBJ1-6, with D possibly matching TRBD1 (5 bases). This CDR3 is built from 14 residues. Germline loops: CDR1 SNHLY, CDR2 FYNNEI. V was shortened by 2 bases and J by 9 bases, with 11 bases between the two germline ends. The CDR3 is CASSEQGRGSPLHF. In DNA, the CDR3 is TGTGCCAGCAGTGAACAGGGTCGTGGTTCACCCCTCCACTTT.

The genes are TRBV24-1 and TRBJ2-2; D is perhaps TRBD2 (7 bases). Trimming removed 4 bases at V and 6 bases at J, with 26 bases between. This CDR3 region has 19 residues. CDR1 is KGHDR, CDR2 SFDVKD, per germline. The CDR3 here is CATSDGLGGGAILSGELFF. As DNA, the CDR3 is TGTGCCACCAGTGACGGACTTGGTGGGGGGGCTATATTATCCGGGGAGCTGTTTTTT.

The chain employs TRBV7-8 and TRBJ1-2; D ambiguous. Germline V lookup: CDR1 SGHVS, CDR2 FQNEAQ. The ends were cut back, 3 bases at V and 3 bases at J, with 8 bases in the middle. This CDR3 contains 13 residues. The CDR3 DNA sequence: TGTGCCAGCAGCTTCGGGAGCGACTATGGCTACACCTTC. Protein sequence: CASSFGSDYGYTF.

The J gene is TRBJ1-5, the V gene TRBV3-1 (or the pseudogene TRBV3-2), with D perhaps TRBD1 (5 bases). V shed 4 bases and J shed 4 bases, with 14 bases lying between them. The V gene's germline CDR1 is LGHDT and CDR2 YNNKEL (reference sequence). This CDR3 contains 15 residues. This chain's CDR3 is CASSPHQGGNQPQHF. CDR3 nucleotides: TGTGCCAGCAGCCCGCACCAGGGAGGGAATCAGCCCCAGCATTTT.

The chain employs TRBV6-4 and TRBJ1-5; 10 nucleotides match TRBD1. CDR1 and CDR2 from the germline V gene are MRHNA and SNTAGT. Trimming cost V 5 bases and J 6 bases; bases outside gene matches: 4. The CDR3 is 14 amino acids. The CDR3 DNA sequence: TGTGCCAGCAGTAGGGACAGGGGTTCTCAGCCCCAGCATTTT. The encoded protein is CASSRDRGSQPQHF.

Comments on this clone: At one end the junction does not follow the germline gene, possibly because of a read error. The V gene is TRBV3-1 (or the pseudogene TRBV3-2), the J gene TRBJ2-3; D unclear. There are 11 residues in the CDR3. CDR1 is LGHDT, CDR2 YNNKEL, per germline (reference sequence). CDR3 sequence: CAGSQLDTQYF. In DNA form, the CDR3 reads TGTGCCGGCAGCCAACTAGATACGCAGTATTTT.